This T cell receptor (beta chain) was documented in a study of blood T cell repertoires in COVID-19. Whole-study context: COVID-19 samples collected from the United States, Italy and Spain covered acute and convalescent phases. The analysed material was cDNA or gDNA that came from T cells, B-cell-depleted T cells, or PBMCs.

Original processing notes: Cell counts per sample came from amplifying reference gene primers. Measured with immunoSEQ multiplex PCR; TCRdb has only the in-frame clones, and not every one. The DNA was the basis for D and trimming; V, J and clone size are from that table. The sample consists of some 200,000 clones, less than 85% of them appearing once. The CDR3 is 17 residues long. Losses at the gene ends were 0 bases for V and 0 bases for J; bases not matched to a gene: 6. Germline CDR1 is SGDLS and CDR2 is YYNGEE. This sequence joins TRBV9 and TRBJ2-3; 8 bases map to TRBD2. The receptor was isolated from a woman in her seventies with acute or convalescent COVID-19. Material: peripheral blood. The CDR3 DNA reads TGTGCCAGCAGCGTAGCTGGACTAGCCGTTAGCACAGATACGCAGTATTTT. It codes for CASSVAGLAVSTDTQYF.